The clone carrying this TCR beta chain was counted a few times. CDR1 is SGHRS, CDR2 YFSETQ, per germline. The CDR3 length is 15 residues. V gave up 2 bases and J gave up 0 bases; unmatched junction bases: 3. Sequencing was at deep level. Source study methods: In the immunoSEQ data, sequences were junction-only and lacked quality scores, so filtering differed. Only in-frame clones appear in the TCRdb table, and some are missing; sequencing was by immunoSEQ multiplex PCR. D and trimming come from the DNA, and the V and J calls and clone size come from that table. The sample lists some 470,000 clones, 76% occurring once. This sample is drawn from a study of shared clonotypes between healthy human individuals. The overall study: The donor pool was made up of two women and three men aged 18 to 49.

The source material was PBMCs. The rearrangement joins TRBV5-1 to TRBJ1-2; 8 nucleotides line up with TRBD1. This receptor was obtained from a middle-aged woman in good health. Some clones in this sample may be carry-over from other donors' samples. For the CDR3, the DNA is TGCGCCAGCAGCTTATCAGGGGGCTCTAACTATGGCTACACCTTC. Translating gives CASSLSGGSNYGYTF.